This T cell receptor beta chain was captured by sequencing in a study of CD8+ T cells in alopecia areata. About the research overall: Tofacitinib administration to treated patients was oral, at 5 to 10 mg twice daily.

The sequencing template was cDNA reverse transcribed from extracted RNA. Only in-frame clones appear in the TCRdb table, and some are missing; sequencing was by immunoSEQ multiplex PCR. The sample has 100,000 to 150,000 clones, 61% seen once. The length of the CDR3 is 15 residues. Germline V gene sequence: CDR1 GTSNPN, CDR2 SVGIG (reference sequence). With 4 bases clipped from V and 3 bases from J, the junction kept 9 bases outside the gene matches. Specified treatment: oral pan-JAK inhibitor, 5-10 mg twice daily. As part of sample collection, lesional scalp punch biopsies and peripheral blood were taken from alopecia areata patients.

The origin of this receptor is a human donor with alopecia areata. The sample here was CD4+ T cells sorted from blood, taken at week 4, from a patient treated with tofacitinib. The chain carries TRBV30 and TRBJ1-5; 7 positions match TRBD1. For the CDR3, the DNA is TGTGCCTGGACCGATGGGACAGTAGTCAATCAGCCCCAGCATTTT. Its translation is CAWTDGTVVNQPQHF. The full variable domain, rest sourced from reference TRBV30 and TRBJ1-5, is SQTIHQWPATLVQPVGSPLSLECTVEGTSNPNLYWYRQAAGRGLQLLFYSVGIGQISSEVPQNLSASRPQDRQFILSSKKLLLSDSGFYLCAWTDGTVVNQPQHFGDGTRLSIL.